These T cell receptor beta chains were read from a single sample in a study of shared clonotypes between healthy human individuals. The method was immunoSEQ multiplex PCR; TCRdb's version includes in-frame clones alone and lacks a portion of them. The profile shows 2 million to 2.5 million clones, less than 95% of them singletons. Sequencing input: naive CD8+ T cells sorted from blood. The receptors shown here come from a man younger than 35 in good health. CDR3s include the opening cysteine and the closing phenylalanine or tryptophan. The D gene is left open where the match is weak. Size values are once, few and many counts, or a class for expanded clones, and some rows have none.

cdr3_aa cdr3_nt clone_size d_call j_call v_call
CASSYRAGGFGETQYF TGTGCCAGCAGTTATAGGGCAGGGGGCTTTGGAGAGACCCAGTACTTC NA TRBD1 TRBJ2-5 TRBV6-5
CASSLYNPNEQFF TGTGCCAGCAGCTTGTACAACCCCAATGAGCAGTTCTTC NA NA TRBJ2-1 TRBV5-6
CASSSPGHLSSYEQYF TGTGCCAGCAGTTCCCCGGGACATTTGAGCTCCTACGAGCAGTACTTC once NA TRBJ2-7 TRBV28
CASSSAGAGGELFF TGTGCCAGCAGCTCAGCGGGAGCGGGCGGGGAGCTGTTTTTT NA TRBD2 TRBJ2-2 TRBV7-8
CASTLETSGGNEQFF TGTGCCAGCACCCTTGAGACTAGCGGGGGGAATGAGCAGTTCTTC NA TRBD2 TRBJ2-1 TRBV13
CASLGVSPLHF TGTGCCAGTCTAGGGGTTTCACCCCTCCACTTT NA NA TRBJ1-6 TRBV6-4
CASSPNPAPDTDTQYF TGTGCCAGCAGTCCTAATCCAGCGCCAGACACAGATACGCAGTATTTT NA NA TRBJ2-3 TRBV27
CASSLPVGLSKTQYF TGTGCCAGCAGCCTCCCGGTGGGACTGAGCAAGACCCAGTACTTC NA NA TRBJ2-5 TRBV7-9
CASSLTSGTYNEQFF TGCGCCAGCAGCTTGACTAGCGGTACCTACAATGAGCAGTTCTTC NA TRBD2 TRBJ2-1 TRBV5-1
CSVEDRGQGSGEQYF TGCAGCGTTGAAGATAGGGGACAGGGGTCCGGCGAGCAGTACTTC NA TRBD1 TRBJ2-7 TRBV29-1
CSVELFNRDSYNEQFF TGCAGCGTTGAACTATTCAACCGGGACTCCTACAATGAGCAGTTCTTC NA NA TRBJ2-1 TRBV29-1
CASGLGGTAKNYGYTF TGTGCTAGTGGTTTGGGTGGGACAGCCAAGAACTATGGCTACACCTTC NA TRBD1 TRBJ1-2 TRBV12-5
CASSSWTESTDTQYF TGTGCCAGCAGCTCCTGGACAGAATCCACAGATACGCAGTATTTT NA NA TRBJ2-3 TRBV5-4
CASSLYYSNQPQHF TGTGCCAGCAGTTTGTATTATAGCAATCAGCCCCAGCATTTT NA NA TRBJ1-5 TRBV27
CASSQEGSYSYNSPLHF TGCGCCAGCAGCCAAGAGGGGAGCTACTCCTATAATTCACCCCTCCACTTT NA NA TRBJ1-6 TRBV4-1
CASSYPGGYEQYF TGTGCCAGCAGTTACCCTGGGGGGTACGAGCAGTACTTC NA NA TRBJ2-7 TRBV6-5
CASSFGQGRDTQYF TGTGCCAGCAGCTTCGGACAGGGTAGAGATACGCAGTATTTT NA TRBD1 TRBJ2-3 TRBV7-6
CASSSPVAWWVYTF TGTGCCAGCAGCTCCCCGGTCGCTTGGTGGGTCTACACCTTC NA NA TRBJ1-2 TRBV7-2
CASSFETGMRETQYF TGTGCCAGCAGCTTCGAGACAGGGATGAGAGAGACCCAGTACTTC NA TRBD1 TRBJ2-5 TRBV5-8
CASSLNSYEQYF TGTGCCAGCAGTTTAAACTCGTACGAGCAGTACTTC NA NA TRBJ2-7 TRBV27
CASSYGRAAGELFF TGTGCCAGCAGTTACGGTAGAGCGGCCGGGGAGCTGTTTTTT NA NA TRBJ2-2 TRBV6-5
CASSFMGPEAFF TGTGCCAGCAGCTTTATGGGGCCTGAAGCTTTCTTT NA NA TRBJ1-1 TRBV7-9
CASSWGDSIYGYTF TGTGCCAGCAGCTGGGGGGACAGTATCTATGGCTACACCTTC NA TRBD1 TRBJ1-2 TRBV11-2
CASSSGLAVNEQFF TGTGCCAGCAGCTCGGGACTAGCCGTAAACGAGCAGTTCTTC NA TRBD2 TRBJ2-1 TRBV5-6
CASSDGTSGFYEQYF TGTGCCAGCAGCGACGGGACTAGCGGATTCTACGAGCAGTACTTC NA TRBD2 TRBJ2-7 TRBV7-2
CASSLAGTAPGSYEQYF TGTGCCAGCAGCTTAGCCGGGACAGCTCCAGGCTCCTACGAGCAGTACTTC NA NA TRBJ2-7 TRBV21-1
CASSLATSDYEQYF TGTGCCAGCAGCTTGGCCACTAGCGACTACGAGCAGTACTTC NA TRBD2 TRBJ2-7 TRBV5-6
CASSLRGPRGRSNYGYTF TGTGCCAGCAGTTTAAGGGGGCCCAGGGGGCGTTCTAACTATGGCTACACCTTC NA TRBD1 TRBJ1-2 TRBV28
CAWSASGGADTQYF TGTGCCTGGAGTGCAAGCGGGGGGGCGGATACGCAGTATTTT NA TRBD2 TRBJ2-3 TRBV30
CASSRSPGSINRDTEAFF TGTGCCAGCAGCCGGTCGCCGGGATCTATTAACAGGGACACTGAAGCTTTCTTT NA NA TRBJ1-1 TRBV5-5
CASSAGTGVPSGANVLTF TGTGCCAGCAGCGCGGGGACAGGGGTCCCCTCTGGGGCCAACGTCCTGACTTTC NA TRBD1 TRBJ2-6 TRBV9
CASGLAQGAKTGELFF TGTGCTAGTGGTTTGGCACAGGGGGCGAAAACCGGGGAGCTGTTTTTT NA TRBD1 TRBJ2-2 TRBV12-5
CASSYTLGGGNEQFF TGTGCCAGCAGTTACACCTTGGGGGGCGGGAATGAGCAGTTCTTC NA NA TRBJ2-1 TRBV6-5
CASSRIGDRATDTQYF TGTGCCAGCAGCAGAATTGGAGACAGAGCTACAGATACGCAGTATTTT NA NA TRBJ2-3 TRBV25-1
CASSLVGSNEKLFF TGTGCCAGCAGTTTAGTGGGATCAAATGAAAAACTGTTTTTT NA NA TRBJ1-4 TRBV27
CASSLDRTSGETQYF TGTGCTAGCAGCTTAGATAGGACTAGCGGAGAGACCCAGTACTTC NA TRBD2 TRBJ2-5 TRBV7-7
CASSVDGGADEQYF TGTGCCAGCAGCGTAGATGGGGGGGCGGACGAGCAGTACTTC NA NA TRBJ2-7 TRBV9
CASSEVHGAGGYTF TGTGCCAGCAGTGAAGTTCACGGTGCAGGAGGCTACACCTTC NA NA TRBJ1-2 TRBV6-1
CASSLRTGPTNEKLFF TGTGCCAGCAGCTTAAGAACAGGGCCAACTAATGAAAAACTGTTTTTT NA NA TRBJ1-4 TRBV7-9
CASSLGQGALGYGYTF TGTGCCAGCAGCTTAGGCCAGGGGGCGCTTGGCTATGGCTACACCTTC NA TRBD1 TRBJ1-2 TRBV11-2
CASRLAGIDTQYF TGTGCAAGTCGCTTAGCAGGGATCGATACGCAGTATTTT NA NA TRBJ2-3 TRBV12-2
CASSFRGVSSYEQYF TGTGCCAGCAGTTTCCGGGGGGTGAGCTCCTACGAGCAGTACTTC NA TRBD2 TRBJ2-7 TRBV28
CASSLERGQGSRANYGYTF TGTGCCAGCAGCTTAGAACGAGGACAGGGTTCCAGAGCTAACTATGGCTACACCTTC NA TRBD1 TRBJ1-2 TRBV7-8
CASSFLQGQGPSTDTQYF TGTGCCAGCAGTTTCCTCCAAGGACAGGGCCCGAGCACAGATACGCAGTATTTT NA TRBD1 TRBJ2-3 TRBV27